Below, one TCR beta chain is given with its context. This specimen belongs to a study of T cell clones after liver transplantation. Sequencing was performed with immunoSEQ multiplex PCR; in TCRdb, only in-frame clones are kept and a portion is missing. The repertoire holds over 15,000 clones, with approximately 88% as singletons. The J segment lost 8 bases and the V segment lost 0 bases, leaving 6 bases of the junction unmatched. The CDR3 sequence is 15 residues long. CDR1 is SGHKS, CDR2 YYEKEE, per germline (reference sequence). The source was CD8+ T cells from blood, collected before liver transplant. The sequence derives from a human donor who received a liver transplant. The rearrangement uses TRBV5-5 and TRBJ1-4; 8 nucleotides agree with TRBD1. The CDR3 bases are TGTGCCAGCAGCTTGGCCAGGGGGCGACTGGAAAAACTGTTTTTT. This gives the protein CASSLARGRLEKLFF.